This T cell receptor beta chain emerged from a study of blood T cell repertoires in COVID-19. With 2 bases clipped from V and 1 base from J, the junction kept 4 bases outside the gene matches. The CDR3 runs to 15 residues. Germline values: CDR1 ENHRY, CDR2 SYGVKD. The repertoire was sequenced with immunoSEQ multiplex PCR; TCRdb's copy has only in-frame clones and lacks some. The data show hundreds of thousands of clones, around 87% seen once. Sample: peripheral blood. V is TRBV10-3 and J is TRBJ1-2; 7 bases align to TRBD1. This clonotype originated in a man aged 55 to 70 who had recovered from COVID-19. CDR3 amino acids: CAISERSGGNYGYTF. The DNA for the CDR3 is TGTGCCATCAGTGAGAGATCAGGGGGTAACTATGGCTACACCTTC.